Included here is one TCR beta chain sequence, with context. The specificity of this receptor is unknown. Per-nucleotide qualities are absent, and no much larger clonotype sits a single base away. This record comes from a study of CD8 T cells in ankylosing spondylitis (dated by TCRdb to the late 2010s). General notes on the study: The study profiled T cell receptor beta repertoires in healthy donors and ankylosing spondylitis patients to find disease-linked TCR variants. Peripheral blood was sampled, and synovial fluid was additionally collected from ankylosing spondylitis patients. In total, the full study cohort was made up of 95 to 110 healthy donors and approximately 24 ankylosing spondylitis patients. Overall results and qualifications from the work: A TCR beta motif of about 8 highly homologous amino acid variants appeared characteristic of blood from ankylosing spondylitis patients. Some motif variants had previously been reported in the synovial fluid and blood of reactive arthritis patients, which suggests shared mechanisms of disease initiation. Significant enrichment of the disease-linked clones was reported in matched synovial fluid samples from ankylosing spondylitis patients. A CD8+ phenotype was shown by the disease-linked clones, which were found at relatively low frequencies in peripheral blood.

The instrument was an Illumina HiSeq 2500. Quantitative 5'-RACE with molecular barcodes was used to prepare TCR beta libraries. As for the authors' bioinformatics: Disease-linked TCR variants were identified with a new computational method built on a probabilistic model of VDJ rearrangement. In-frame beta chains were kept once TCRdb had trimmed the public reads at Q25 with fastp and called clones with MiXCR. Identical CDR3 proteins give one entry, which carries the most common genes and DNA. TCRdb, rather than the study authors, made the V and J calls. This sample holds hundreds of thousands of distinct CDR3 sequences; around 20% were observed only once. The biggest ten clones account for approximately 46% of the sample. The CDR3 numbers 18 residues from cysteine through phenylalanine. Of the read, only the CDR3 DNA is kept; its 54 bases are in frame from base 1. Trimming at the junction amounts to 2 bases on V and 6 bases on J, and the germline ends lie 25 bases apart. Taken from the germline V gene (reference sequence), the CDR1 and CDR2 loops are SGHAT and FQDESV.

The sequencing sample was made of blood, either unsorted or a sorted T cell fraction (not recorded which). The chain uses TRBV11-1 and TRBJ1-2; no confident D gene assignment can be made. This receptor was identified in a male donor with ankylosing spondylitis. The nucleotide sequence reads as follows: TGTGCCAGCAGCTTAACGACCTCCGGCAGATGGGCTTCGGATGGCTACACCTTC. This yields the protein CASSLTTSGRWASDGYTF.